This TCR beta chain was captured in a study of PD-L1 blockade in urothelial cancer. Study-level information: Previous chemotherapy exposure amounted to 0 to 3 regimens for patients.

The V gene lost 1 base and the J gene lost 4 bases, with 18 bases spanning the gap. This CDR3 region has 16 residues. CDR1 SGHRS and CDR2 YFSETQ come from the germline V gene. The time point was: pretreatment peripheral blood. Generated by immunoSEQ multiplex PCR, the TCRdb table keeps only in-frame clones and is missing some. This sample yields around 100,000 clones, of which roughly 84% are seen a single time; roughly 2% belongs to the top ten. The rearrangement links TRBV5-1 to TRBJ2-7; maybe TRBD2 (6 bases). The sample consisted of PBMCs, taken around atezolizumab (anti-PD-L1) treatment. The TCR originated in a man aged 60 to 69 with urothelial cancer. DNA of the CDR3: TGCGCCAGCAGCTTGTCCGGGGGAACGGGGCCGTACGAGCAGTACTTC. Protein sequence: CASSLSGGTGPYEQYF.